This passage covers 2 T cell receptor beta chains from one sample sequenced in a study of OX40 agonist ivuxolimab in advanced cancers. TCRdb's table, derived via immunoSEQ multiplex PCR, lists solely in-frame clones and lacks some. The sample records 65,000 to 85,000 clones, roughly 90% being singletons. Specimen: CD4+ or CD8+ T cells sorted from blood, collected in a trial of the OX40 agonist ivuxolimab. Receptors originate from an adult with an advanced solid tumor such as melanoma, head and neck, liver or kidney cancer.

The chain employs TRBV18 and TRBJ1-4; no firm D call. CDR1 and CDR2 from the germline V gene are KGHSH and LQKENI. Trimming took off 4 bases at V and 0 bases at J, with 6 bases between the two ends. This CDR3 comprises 14 residues. The DNA of the CDR3 is TGTGCCAGCTCACGGACCTCAACTAATGAAAAACTGTTTTTT. It yields the protein CASSRTSTNEKLFF.

The genes are TRBV29-1 and TRBJ2-2; TRBD1 or TRBD2 may be the D gene (5 bases each). The CDR3 runs 14 residues. Trimming took 6 bases from V and 1 from J, leaving 12 bases between them. Germline lookup yields CDR1 SQVTM and CDR2 ANQGSEA. The CDR3 region is CSVTGTGNTGELFF. CDR3 bases: TGCAGCGTCACCGGGACCGGGAACACCGGGGAGCTGTTTTTT.